The 24 T cell receptor beta chains listed next were all sequenced from one sample in a study of beta chain features in type 1 diabetes. Every bit of the isolated RNA underwent reverse transcription, so sequencing read expressed TCRB transcripts. Here immunoSEQ multiplex PCR was the method, and the copy in TCRdb shows in-frame clones only, minus some. The table lists 300,000 to 350,000 clones, around 15% of them singletons. Sequenced input: central memory CD4+ T cells from blood. Every receptor here comes from a young man in good health.

CDR3 protein: CASSLADGSETQYF. The CDR3 DNA reads as TGTGCCAGCTCACTCGCGGATGGATCCGAGACCCAGTACTTC. The chain joins TRBV18 to TRBJ2-5; D gene uncertain. Germline V gives CDR1 KGHSH, CDR2 LQKENI. Trimming left V 4 bases short and J 5 bases short, with 14 bases between. The CDR3 consists of 14 residues.

This clone showed up many times. The chain recombines TRBV5-5 with TRBJ2-3; D is perhaps TRBD2 (5 bases). The germline V gene encodes CDR1 SGHKS and CDR2 YYEKEE (reference sequence). The CDR3 loop spans 17 amino acids. Trimming removed 0 bases from V and 0 bases from J, with 14 bases in between. CDR3 region: CASSLGYSRTSTDTQYF. As DNA, the CDR3 is TGTGCCAGCAGCTTGGGATACTCGCGGACTAGCACAGATACGCAGTATTTT.

This clone was observed a single time. This chain joins TRBV6-5 and TRBJ2-1; 9 bases fit TRBD2. This CDR3 has 11 residues. The germline V gene encodes CDR1 MNHEY and CDR2 SVGAGI. With V trimmed by 7 bases and J by 15 bases, 7 bases remained unmatched. In nucleotides, the CDR3 is TGTGCCAGCACTTTAGCGGGAGCGGTGTTCTTC. Amino acids: CASTLAGAVFF.

The V call is TRBV7-9, the J call TRBJ1-3; 8 bases agree with TRBD1. J was trimmed by 4 bases and V by 5 bases; bases with no gene match: 7. The CDR3 runs to 15 residues. CDR1 is SEHNR, CDR2 FQNEAQ, per germline (reference sequence). The CDR3 bases are TGTGCCAGCAGCCAGGACAGGGTAGCGGGAAACACCATATATTTT. Encoded protein: CASSQDRVAGNTIYF.

The chain recombines TRBV5-5 with TRBJ1-2, with a tentative D call TRBD1 (6 bases). CDR3 length: 16 residues. The germline V and J ends were trimmed by 1 base and 4 bases, with 17 bases remaining between them. Germline-derived CDR1 and CDR2 are SGHKS and YYEKEE (reference sequence). DNA for the CDR3: TGTGCCAGCAGCTTGATGGCAGGGGAAAGGATCTATGGCTACACCTTC. This sequence encodes CASSLMAGERIYGYTF.

Details on this clone: It is unclear where the CDR3 begins or ends on the DNA, so no DNA is shown, and the CDR3 is as TCRdb lists it. The genes are TRBV29-1 and TRBJ1-4; the table's TRBD1 call for D was not verified on the DNA. The germline V gene has CDR1 SQVTM and CDR2 ANQGSEA. The CDR3 has 14 amino acids, counting both end residues. This chain's CDR3 is CSVLRDRDKKNCFF.

Notes on this clone: A read error may account for a junction end that differs from germline. The rearrangement joins TRBV28 to TRBJ1-2; no clear D gene. The germline V gene has CDR1 MDHEN and CDR2 SYDVKM. The CDR3 sequence is 9 residues long. CDR3 in amino acids: CASSHPYDF. DNA of the CDR3: TGTGCCAGCAGTCACCCGTACGACTTC.

This clone showed up just a few times. The V call is TRBV7-6, the J call TRBJ1-3; the D is unclear. The CDR3 has 16 residues. Germline assignment: CDR1 SGHVS and CDR2 FNYEAQ. V was clipped by 5 bases and J by 4 bases, with 18 bases between them. The CDR3 region has the DNA TGTGCCAGCAGCCCCACCAATCTGGGATCAGGAAACACCATATATTTT. It specifies CASSPTNLGSGNTIYF.

The chain employs TRBV25-1 and TRBJ1-1, with 10 bases fitting TRBD1. The J segment lost 1 base and the V segment lost 6 bases, leaving 8 bases of the junction unmatched. The CDR3 length is 16 residues. In germline, CDR1 is MGHDK, CDR2 SYGVNS. The CDR3, as DNA: TGTGCCAGCAGGAGCGCCGGGACAGGGGCGAACACTGAAGCTTTCTTT. Translated, it gives CASRSAGTGANTEAFF.

This clone was detected a few times. The chain joins TRBV18 to TRBJ1-2, with 11 nucleotides matching TRBD1. Germline CDR1 and CDR2: KGHSH and LQKENI. V was pared by 6 bases and J by 4 bases, with 7 bases of the junction left unmatched. This CDR3 has 15 amino acids. Here the CDR3 DNA reads TGTGCCAGCTCCAATCGCGGGACAGGGGGCTATGGCTACACCTTC. Its protein product is CASSNRGTGGYGYTF.

This clone has just one count. The chain carries TRBV5-5 and TRBJ2-3, with 10 bases matching TRBD2. V shed 0 bases and J 4 bases; nucleotides not matched to a gene: 5. CDR1 is SGHKS and CDR2 is YYEKEE in the germline V gene (reference sequence). This CDR3 has 16 amino acids. CDR3 bases: TGTGCCAGCAGCTTGGCCCCAAGCGGGGGGGCAGATACGCAGTATTTT. It is translated as CASSLAPSGGADTQYF.

The chain links TRBV11-2 to TRBJ2-1, with D unclear. The CDR3 runs 11 residues. CDR1 and CDR2 from the germline V gene are SGHAT and FQNNGV. V was trimmed by 5 bases and J by 7 bases, leaving 6 bases between them. CDR3 nucleotide sequence: TGTGCCAGCAGCGAAGTAAATGAGCAGTTCTTC. Its protein product is CASSEVNEQFF.

A few counts support this clone. This chain links TRBV6-1 with TRBJ1-2; D might be TRBD1 (6 bases). V gave up 2 bases and J gave up 4 bases, with 11 bases separating them. This CDR3 comprises 14 residues. Germline-derived CDR1 and CDR2 are MNHNS and SASEGT. In nucleotides, the CDR3 is TGTGCCAGCAGTGAACAGGGGTACGGCTATGGCTACACCTTC. It codes for CASSEQGYGYGYTF.

Only a few counts were recorded for this clone. This chain uses TRBV25-1 with TRBJ1-2, with D possibly matching TRBD1 (6 bases). The germline V gene encodes CDR1 MGHDK and CDR2 SYGVNS. This CDR3 contains 14 residues. V was shortened by 6 bases and J by 1 base, with 12 bases between the two germline ends. CDR3 loop: CASSPTGYNYGYTF. CDR3 DNA: TGTGCCAGCAGCCCTACAGGGTATAACTATGGCTACACCTTC.

The rearrangement joins TRBV2 to TRBJ2-4, with a possible D match to TRBD2 (6 bases). Trimming pared 7 bases from V and 1 base from J, leaving 8 bases between. Germline CDR1 is SNHLY and CDR2 is FYNNEI. This CDR3 has 13 amino acids. CDR3 sequence: CASTGDAKNIQYF. DNA for the CDR3: TGTGCCAGCACGGGGGATGCCAAAAACATTCAGTACTTC.

At least ten counts were recorded for this clone. The genes are TRBV10-3 and TRBJ1-1; D is ambiguous. Germline V gene sequence: CDR1 ENHRY, CDR2 SYGVKD. Trimming removed 6 bases at V and 5 bases at J, with 13 bases between. The CDR3 sequence is 13 residues long. The CDR3 DNA sequence: TGTGCCATCAGGGACCTCAGTGGGACTGAAGCTTTCTTT. Encoded protein: CAIRDLSGTEAFF.

The rearrangement uses TRBV7-8 and TRBJ2-1; possibly TRBD2 for D (6 bases). From germline, CDR1 is SGHVS and CDR2 FQNEAQ. The CDR3 consists of 14 residues. The ends were cut back, 5 bases at V and 12 bases at J, with 20 bases in the middle. The CDR3 loop is CASSARRLVSWQFF. Here the CDR3 DNA reads TGTGCCAGCAGCGCACGCCGACTAGTAAGCTGGCAGTTCTTC.

CDR3 sequence reads: CASSPDPGQGNQPQHF. The CDR3 nucleotides are TGTGCCAGCAGCCCGGACCCGGGACAGGGAAATCAGCCCCAGCATTTT. This sequence joins TRBV7-9 and TRBJ1-5, with 9 bases lining up with TRBD1. Germline CDR1 is SEHNR and CDR2 is FQNEAQ (reference sequence). The V and J ends lost 5 bases and 4 bases, in that order; junction bases with no gene match: 9. The CDR3 totals 16 residues.

This clone was counted only a few times. V and J are TRBV23-1 and TRBJ1-6, with 8 bases matching TRBD1. TRBV23-1 qualifies as an ORF whose function is uncertain. This CDR3 comprises 17 residues. J gave up 10 bases and V 4 bases, and 15 bases lay outside the gene matches. CDR3: CASSRRPRGRLKSPLHF. CDR3 DNA sequence: TGCGCCAGCAGTCGCCGGCCCAGGGGGCGCTTGAAATCACCCCTCCACTTT.

The chain carries TRBV4-1 and TRBJ2-5; TRBD1 matches 10 bases. This CDR3 has 16 amino acids. The germline CDR1 and CDR2 sequences are MGHRA and YSYEKL. The V gene end was trimmed by 1 base and the J gene end by 5 bases; junction bases not matched to a gene: 7. CDR3 protein: CASSQVAGQGWETQYF. As DNA, the CDR3 is TGCGCCAGCAGCCAAGTCGCGGGACAGGGGTGGGAGACCCAGTACTTC.

J is TRBJ1-4 and V is TRBV4-3; perhaps TRBD1 as D (5 bases). Germline assignment: CDR1 LGHNA and CDR2 YSLEER. V lost 0 bases and J 8 bases, leaving 22 bases between the germline ends. This CDR3 is 18 amino acids long. The CDR3 DNA reads as TGCGCCAGCAGCCAAGATTTCTTGCGGGGACCGCGGGAAGAAAAACTGTTTTTT. Translation gives CASSQDFLRGPREEKLFF.

CDR3 loop: CAWSERFEKLFF. Written as DNA, the CDR3 is TGTGCCTGGTCAGAAAGGTTCGAAAAACTGTTTTTT. V usage is TRBV30 and J usage is TRBJ1-4, with D unclear. CDR3 length: 12 amino acids. V lost 5 bases and J lost 8, with 12 bases in between. Germline values: CDR1 GTSNPN, CDR2 SVGIG (reference sequence).

This chain connects TRBV4-1 to TRBJ2-4, with D possibly being TRBD2 (5 bases). V gave up 7 bases and J gave up 0 bases, with 16 bases separating them. Germline CDR1 reads MGHRA; CDR2 reads YSYEKL. The CDR3 runs to 16 residues. CDR3 region: CASTGDGFLAKNIQYF. Here the CDR3 DNA reads TGCGCCAGCACCGGGGATGGTTTTCTAGCCAAAAACATTCAGTACTTC.

The V gene is TRBV11-2, the J gene TRBJ2-1; 7 bases line up with TRBD2. The CDR3 is 15 amino acids. Germline CDR1 SGHAT, CDR2 FQNNGV. Germline trimming cut 4 bases from V and 12 bases from J; bases unmatched to any gene: 15. In nucleotides, the CDR3 is TGTGCCAGCAGCTCCGACCTTCGACTAGCAGCTAGGCAGTTCTTC. Translation gives CASSSDLRLAARQFF.